This entry features one T cell receptor (beta chain) sequence. The data belong to a study of T cell changes during pregnancy in multiple sclerosis. Sequencing was performed with immunoSEQ multiplex PCR; in TCRdb, only in-frame clones are kept and a portion is missing. The table includes 100,000 or so clones, 91% detected once. Germline CDR1 is MDHEN and CDR2 is SYDVKM. V dropped 2 bases and J dropped 5 bases, with 15 bases sitting between them. The CDR3 consists of 15 residues. This TCR derives from a female donor with multiple sclerosis, enrolled in a pregnancy study. The chain carries TRBV28 and TRBJ1-1; possible D gene TRBD1, 5 bases. The sequenced sample was peripheral blood, obtained in the second trimester of pregnancy. The CDR3: CASSLLGGSGTEAFF. The CDR3 nucleotides read TGTGCCAGCAGTTTACTTGGGGGGAGTGGTACTGAAGCTTTCTTT.